What follows are 10 T cell receptor beta chains derived from one specimen sequenced in a study of T cell repertoires in cytomegalovirus infection. No antigen has been assigned to these receptors. TCRdb itself ran the reads through MiXCR, one entry per CDR3 protein. The repertoire holds around 49,000 distinct CDR3 sequences, with 20% as singletons. The sequences come from CD8+ T cells from cultured PBMCs, collected from culture after CMV antigen stimulation. The receptors stem from a human donor in good health (CMV status not recorded). Some clones in this sample may be carry-over from other donors' samples.

A few counts support this clonotype. This chain links TRBV9 with TRBJ1-2, with D possibly TRBD1 on 5 matching bases. CDR1 is SGDLS, CDR2 YYNGEE, per germline. This CDR3 has 13 amino acids. V dropped 3 bases and J dropped 2 bases, with 8 bases sitting between them. The CDR3 nucleotides are TGTGCCAGCAGCGCACCAGGGAACTATGGCTACACCTTC. Translating it yields CASSAPGNYGYTF.

This clonotype appeared a few times. This rearrangement joins TRBV7-2 to TRBJ2-3; possibly TRBD2 for D (6 bases). Trimming left V 7 bases short and J 2 bases short, with 16 bases between. The CDR3 sequence is 15 residues long. CDR1 and CDR2 from the germline V gene are SGHTA and FQGNSA. The CDR3 here is CASTTRGVHTDTQYF. For the CDR3, the DNA is TGTGCCAGCACCACGCGGGGCGTACACACAGATACGCAGTATTTT.

This clonotype was detected only a few times. The chain couples TRBV25-1 to TRBJ2-7; 8 nucleotides align to TRBD1. J gave up 3 bases and V 4 bases, and 5 bases lay outside the gene matches. Germline V CDR1 and CDR2: MGHDK, SYGVNS. The length of the CDR3 is 14 residues. The CDR3, as DNA: TGTGCCAGCAGTGCCGGGACAGGCTTCTACGAGCAGTACTTC. Protein: CASSAGTGFYEQYF.

This clonotype was observed a few times. V gene TRBV6-2 or TRBV6-3 combines with J gene TRBJ2-1; 7 nucleotides agree with TRBD2. The germline V gene encodes CDR1 MNHEY and CDR2 SVGEGT. The V and J ends lost 6 bases and 2 bases, in that order; junction bases with no gene match: 7. This CDR3 spans 15 amino acids. The CDR3 here is CASRLLAEPYNEQFF. The CDR3 DNA is TGTGCCAGCAGACTCCTAGCGGAACCCTACAATGAGCAGTTCTTC.

In its sample, this clonotype was seen once. CDR3 amino acids: CASSLGDRGDEQYF. The CDR3 DNA is TGTGCCAGCAGCCTGGGGGACAGGGGGGACGAGCAGTACTTC. This sequence joins TRBV9 and TRBJ2-7; 11 bases are shared with TRBD1. CDR1 and CDR2 (germline): SGDLS, YYNGEE. The CDR3 loop spans 14 amino acids. V was pared by 4 bases and J by 5 bases, with 5 bases of the junction left unmatched.

The chain is built from TRBV7-9 and TRBJ1-2; weak D call: TRBD1 (6 bases). The CDR3 has 15 residues. V dropped 4 bases and J dropped 0 bases, with 12 bases sitting between them. From germline, CDR1 is SEHNR and CDR2 FQNEAQ (reference sequence). The CDR3 reads CASSYDRPTNYGYTF. CDR3 bases: TGTGCCAGCAGCTACGACAGGCCTACTAACTATGGCTACACCTTC.

This clonotype was counted many times. This chain joins TRBV12-3 or TRBV12-4 and TRBJ2-1; D is unclear. CDR3 length: 11 amino acids. V lost 6 bases to trimming and J lost 7 bases, with 7 bases between them. As DNA, the CDR3 is TGTGCCAGCAGCCTGGTGAATGAGCAGTTCTTC. Translating gives CASSLVNEQFF.

The table lists this clonotype with a few counts. This chain links TRBV19 with TRBJ2-1, with D possibly called TRBD1 or TRBD2 (5 bases each). V lost 5 bases, J lost 4 bases, and 18 bases lay in between. The CDR3 runs to 16 residues. Per the germline V gene, CDR1 is LNHDA and CDR2 is SQIVND (reference sequence). Written as DNA, the CDR3 is TGTGCCAGTAGTTCCTCCCCCGGGACCTATTACAATGAGCAGTTCTTC. It yields the protein CASSSSPGTYYNEQFF.

This chain connects TRBV14 to TRBJ1-1; 8 bases are a match to TRBD1. V trimming: 6 bases; J trimming: 7 bases; junction bases outside the gene matches: 7. Germline CDR1 is SGHDN and CDR2 is FVKESK. The CDR3 sequence is 13 residues long. Written as DNA, the CDR3 is TGTGCCAGCAGGCGGACAGGGCTTCTTGAAGCTTTCTTT. Translation gives CASRRTGLLEAFF.

The J gene is TRBJ2-7, the V gene TRBV11-2; 7 nucleotides line up with TRBD2. The germline V gene encodes CDR1 SGHAT and CDR2 FQNNGV. The length of the CDR3 is 18 residues. V gave up 2 bases and J gave up 3 bases; unmatched junction bases: 16. This CDR3 is CASSLNPRHSSGGYEQYF. Written as DNA, the CDR3 is TGTGCCAGCAGCTTAAACCCGCGGCACAGTTCGGGAGGCTACGAGCAGTACTTC.